Detailed here is one T cell receptor beta chain. Generated by immunoSEQ multiplex PCR, the TCRdb table keeps only in-frame clones and is missing some. The sample has 120,000 or so clones, 70% to 90% seen once. CDR3 length equals 13 residues. CDR1 is SGDLS, CDR2 YYNGEE, per germline. Trimming removed 0 bases from V and 7 bases from J, with 7 bases in between. The data belong to a study of blood T cell repertoires in COVID-19. The J gene is TRBJ1-4, the V gene TRBV9, with unresolved D. The sequenced sample was peripheral blood. The clonotype was recovered from a woman over 75 with acute or convalescent COVID-19. The DNA for the CDR3 is TGTGCCAGCAGCGTAGGCGATGGTGAAAAACTGTTTTTT. Translation gives CASSVGDGEKLFF.